These T cell receptor beta chains were read from a single sample in a study of chemoradiotherapy in HPV16-positive cancers. The method was immunoSEQ multiplex PCR; TCRdb's version includes in-frame clones alone and lacks a portion of them. The repertoire has 25,000 to 35,000 clones, over 65% of them found once; the top ten carry roughly 6%. The source material was blood, sampled from a patient who underwent chemoradiotherapy. The origin of the receptors is a human donor with HPV-associated anogenital cancer. Each CDR3 is given without its conserved first and last residue. The size of a clone is reported for some rows only, either as once, few or many, or as a class for expanded clones.

abundance,j_gene,v_gene,CDR3aa
NA,TRBJ2-1,TRBV18,ASSPPGLAGGLTGV
NA,TRBJ2-3,TRBV2,ASSAIRDRTDTQY
NA,TRBJ1-5,TRBV7-2,ASSLNPGGWNQPQH
NA,TRBJ2-6,TRBV9,ASSPSPDLWANVLT
NA,TRBJ1-5,TRBV25-1,ASSQTGTNQPQH
NA,TRBJ1-1,TRBV7-8,ASSSGNRIMNTEAF
once,TRBJ2-1,TRBV6-5,ASSYGSSGNEQF
NA,TRBJ1-3,TRBV11-2,ASSSGSSGNTIY
few,TRBJ1-1,TRBV29-1,SGHRQGNTEAF
NA,TRBJ2-7,TRBV5-4,ASSFGRGSYEQY
NA,TRBJ2-3,TRBV5-4,ASRQSGLSTDTQY
NA,TRBJ2-2,TRBV29-1,SVGGSGTGELF
NA,TRBJ2-1,TRBV5-1,ASSFGGGYNEQF
NA,TRBJ2-2,TRBV30,AWSWNTGELF
once,TRBJ2-3,TRBV7-9,ASSTGTRSSTDTQY
NA,TRBJ1-2,TRBV19,ASSIADTSYGYT
NA,TRBJ2-5,TRBV5-6,ASSLVGQGQETQY
NA,TRBJ2-1,TRBV5-4,ASSTGAGGPYNEQF
few,TRBJ1-1,TRBV5-1,ASSFVGGNTEAF
NA,TRBJ2-2,TRBV6-1,ASSENRGGRGTGELF
NA,TRBJ1-6,TRBV7-2,ASSQRVLSYNSPLH
NA,TRBJ1-2,TRBV10-1,ASSPGTVDDYT
NA,TRBJ1-5,TRBV19,ASNEAWTGRNQPQH
once,TRBJ2-1,TRBV18,ASSPLPNEQF
NA,TRBJ2-3,TRBV5-5,ASGQTVSTDTQY
NA,TRBJ1-2,TRBV2,ASRSVRSNYGYT
once,TRBJ1-5,TRBV4-1,ASSQSDLNNQPQH
NA,TRBJ2-5,TRBV28,ASSFPHLAGGLQTQY
NA,TRBJ1-1,TRBV19,ASSIYSSANTEAF
NA,TRBJ1-1,TRBV14,ASSYRGNTEAF
NA,TRBJ2-2,TRBV9,ASGGGYSGTSAGELF
NA,TRBJ2-1,TRBV30,ACERRATEQF
NA,TRBJ1-5,TRBV19,ASSSGDGPQH
NA,TRBJ1-2,TRBV15,ATSRGGDRGNGYT
NA,TRBJ2-1,TRBV9,ASSVAGAGANEQF
NA,TRBJ1-5,TRBV30,AWRLQGTDNQPQH
NA,TRBJ2-3,TRBV6-5,ASSLSQGQDTQY
NA,TRBJ1-1,TRBV6-4,ASSGGTGGNTEAF
NA,TRBJ2-1,TRBV5-5,ASSLARSAMNNEQF
NA,TRBJ2-2,TRBV30,AWAGTSNTGELF
NA,TRBJ1-5,TRBV2,ASSEGDREYQPQH
NA,TRBJ1-2,TRBV7-2,ASSLTLLGGPQGYT
NA,TRBJ1-4,TRBV7-2,ASSLGTVTNEKLF
NA,TRBJ1-6,TRBV30,AWSAFAGSSSPLH
NA,TRBJ2-1,TRBV5-1,ASSTAGTGGRSSYNEQF